These 8 T cell receptor beta chains originate from one sample sequenced in a study of blood T cells in healthy people across ages. The authors ran a second PCR of 7 to 11 cycles using a sample-barcoded 5' primer and a J-beta primer mix. TCRdb redid the calling of the 5' RACE reads with MiXCR, one entry per CDR3 protein. The sample consists of around 1,600,000 distinct CDR3 sequences, 35% to 45% of them appearing once. The sample taken for sequencing was blood. The receptors were gathered from a woman under 30 in good health.

As for this clonotype: The junction does not match germline at one end; this may be a read error. The gene calls are TRBV29-1 and TRBJ2-7; perhaps D is TRBD1 or TRBD2 (5 bases each). This CDR3 has 12 amino acids. Germline V CDR1 and CDR2: SQVTM, ANQGSEA. The CDR3 spells CSVTETNYEQYF. Here the CDR3 DNA reads TGTAGCGTGACAGAGACCAACTACGAGCAGTACTTC.

This clonotype was seen many times. This sequence joins TRBV29-1 and TRBJ2-1; 7 bases match TRBD2. Trimming cost V 0 bases and J 10 bases; bases outside gene matches: 3. The CDR3 contains 12 residues. In germline, CDR1 is SQVTM, CDR2 ANQGSEA. CDR3 nucleotides: TGCAGCGTTGAAGAAGTAGCGGGCGAGCAGTTCTTC. Protein: CSVEEVAGEQFF.

The chain combines TRBV9 with TRBJ1-4; 7 bases match TRBD1. This CDR3 is 16 amino acids long. J gave up 8 bases and V 0 bases, and 10 bases lay outside the gene matches. Germline CDR1 and CDR2: SGDLS and YYNGEE. The CDR3 here is CASSVGFEGAREKLFF. The CDR3 DNA follows: TGTGCCAGCAGCGTAGGGTTCGAGGGGGCGCGCGAAAAACTGTTTTTT. Using reference TRBV9 and TRBJ1-4 for the parts outside the CDR3, the full variable domain is DSGVTQTPKHLITATGQRVTLRCSPRSGDLSVYWYQQSLDQGLQFLIQYYNGEERAKGNILERFSAQQFPDLHSELNLSSLELGDSALYFCASSVGFEGAREKLFFGSGTQLSVL.

This clonotype occurred a few times. This chain joins TRBV4-1 and TRBJ2-1, with D unclear. Germline CDR1 reads MGHRA; CDR2 reads YSYEKL. CDR3 size: 14 residues. V was trimmed by 1 base and J by 5 bases, leaving 9 bases between them. CDR3 coding DNA: TGCGCCAGCAGCCAAGCGGGTGAGAACAATGAGCAGTTCTTC. Translated: CASSQAGENNEQFF.

This clonotype has only a few counts. The gene calls are TRBV6-2 or TRBV6-3 and TRBJ1-5; possible D gene TRBD1, 6 bases. V lost 0 bases to trimming and J lost 3 bases, with 12 bases between them. Germline assignment: CDR1 MNHEY and CDR2 SVGEGT. CDR3 length: 16 residues. The CDR3 bases are TGTGCCAGCAGTTACTCGAGTCAGGGGTACAATCAGCCCCAGCATTTT. This encodes CASSYSSQGYNQPQHF.

This clonotype was counted between two and nine times. The rearrangement joins TRBV5-1 to TRBJ2-3, with 8 bases that match TRBD2. V gave up 4 bases and J gave up 10 bases; unmatched junction bases: 11. CDR3 length equals 14 residues. Germline V CDR1 and CDR2: SGHRS, YFSETQ. This chain's CDR3 is CASSESVGLVAQYF. The CDR3 DNA reads TGCGCCAGCAGCGAGTCAGTGGGACTAGTAGCGCAGTATTTT.

The chain carries TRBV28 and TRBJ2-7; perhaps TRBD1 as D (6 bases). The CDR3 extends over 18 amino acids. CDR1 MDHEN and CDR2 SYDVKM come from the germline V gene. Trimming took off 7 bases at V and 2 bases at J, with 27 bases between the two ends. This chain's CDR3 is CASNYRDISQKWTYEQYF. CDR3 nucleotide sequence: TGTGCCAGCAACTACCGGGACATAAGCCAGAAATGGACCTACGAGCAGTACTTC.

V and J are TRBV5-1 and TRBJ1-2; D gene uncertain. V lost 2 bases and J lost 0, with 8 bases in between. Germline V CDR1 and CDR2: SGHRS, YFSETQ. The CDR3 sequence is 14 residues long. Here the CDR3 reads CASSFSTANYGYTF. In DNA form, the CDR3 reads TGCGCCAGCAGCTTTTCAACAGCTAACTATGGCTACACCTTC.